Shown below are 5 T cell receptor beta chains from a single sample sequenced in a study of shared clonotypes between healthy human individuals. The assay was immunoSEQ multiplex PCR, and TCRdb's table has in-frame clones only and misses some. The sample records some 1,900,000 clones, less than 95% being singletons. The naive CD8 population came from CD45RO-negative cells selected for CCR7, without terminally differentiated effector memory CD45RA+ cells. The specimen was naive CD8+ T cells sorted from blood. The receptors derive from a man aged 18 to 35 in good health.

CDR3 sequence: CASSLENGGSYNEQFF. The CDR3 nucleotides are TGCGCCAGCAGCTTGGAGAACGGGGGGTCTTACAATGAGCAGTTCTTC. This chain links TRBV5-1 with TRBJ2-1, with 7 bases identical to TRBD2. Germline lookup yields CDR1 SGHRS and CDR2 YFSETQ. Unmatched junction bases numbered 7, after V lost 0 bases and J lost 4 bases. The CDR3 is made up of 16 amino acids. Variable domain in full (rest from reference TRBV5-1 and TRBJ2-1): KAGVTQTPRYLIKTRGQQVTLSCSPISGHRSVSWYQQTPGQGLQFLFEYFSETQRNKGNFPGRFSGRQFSNSRSEMNVSTLELGDSALYLCASSLENGGSYNEQFFGPGTRLTVL.

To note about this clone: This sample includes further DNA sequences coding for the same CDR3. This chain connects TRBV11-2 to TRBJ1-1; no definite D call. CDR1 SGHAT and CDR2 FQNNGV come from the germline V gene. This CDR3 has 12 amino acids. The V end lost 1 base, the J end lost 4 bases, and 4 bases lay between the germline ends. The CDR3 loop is CASSLVSTEAFF. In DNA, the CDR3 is TGTGCCAGCAGCTTAGTAAGCACTGAAGCTTTCTTT. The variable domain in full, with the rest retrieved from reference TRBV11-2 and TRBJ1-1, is EAGVAQSPRYKIIEKRQSVAFWCNPISGHATLYWYQQILGQGPKLLIQFQNNGVVDDSQLPKDRFSAERLKGVDSTLKIQPAKLEDSAVYLCASSLVSTEAFFGQGTRLTVV.

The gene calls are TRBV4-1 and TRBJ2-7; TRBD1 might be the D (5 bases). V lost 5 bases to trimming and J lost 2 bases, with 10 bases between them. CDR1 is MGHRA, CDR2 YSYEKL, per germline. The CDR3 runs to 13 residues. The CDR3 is CASSARQTYEQYF. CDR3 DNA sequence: TGCGCCAGCAGCGCTCGACAGACCTACGAGCAGTACTTC.

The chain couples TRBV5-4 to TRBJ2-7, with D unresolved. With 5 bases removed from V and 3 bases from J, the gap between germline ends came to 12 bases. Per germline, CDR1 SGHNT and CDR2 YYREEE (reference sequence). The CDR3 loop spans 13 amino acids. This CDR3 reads CASSRPDNYEQYF. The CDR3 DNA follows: TGTGCCAGCAGTCGACCCGATAACTACGAGCAGTACTTC.

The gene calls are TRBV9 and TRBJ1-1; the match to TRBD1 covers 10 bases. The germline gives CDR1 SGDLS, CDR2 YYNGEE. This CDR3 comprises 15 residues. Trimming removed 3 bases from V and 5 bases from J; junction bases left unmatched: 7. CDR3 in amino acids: CASSEEGTGVTEAFF. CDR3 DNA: TGTGCCAGCAGCGAGGAGGGGACAGGGGTGACTGAAGCTTTCTTT.